This entry lists 30 T cell receptor beta chains sequenced from one sample in a study of cytomegalovirus exposure and HLA in healthy donors. PCR was performed using 60 Vbeta and 13 Jbeta primers. Method: immunoSEQ multiplex PCR; TCRdb's copy keeps in-frame clones and lacks some. The sample lists 180,000 or so clones; roughly 88% were seen once. Material for sequencing was PBMCs. The source is a man in his late teens or twenties in good health and CMV-seropositive.

Notes on this clone: The germline gene is not matched at one end of the junction; a read error may be the cause. The chain links TRBV12-5 to TRBJ2-7; 8 bases match TRBD1. There are 14 residues in the CDR3. Germline V lookup: CDR1 LGHNT, CDR2 FRNRAP. The CDR3 nucleotides are TGTGCTAGTGGGAGGGAGACAGGGGCCTTTACCCAGGACTTC. It codes for CASGRETGAFTQDF.

The J gene is TRBJ2-2, the V gene TRBV9; 7 nucleotides match TRBD1. Germline-derived CDR1 and CDR2 are SGDLS and YYNGEE. This CDR3 contains 14 residues. The ends lost 4 bases at V and 3 bases at J; junction bases unmatched: 3. DNA of the CDR3: TGTGCCAGCAGCCTAACAGGGGACACCGGGGAGCTGTTTTTT. It translates to CASSLTGDTGELFF.

The chain links TRBV6-6 to TRBJ1-6; possible D gene TRBD1, 5 bases. V was shortened by 11 bases and J by 5 bases, with 13 bases between the two germline ends. The CDR3 runs 13 residues. Germline V CDR1 and CDR2: MNHNY, SVGAGI (reference sequence). This chain's CDR3 is CAAGPGDNSPLHF. CDR3 coding DNA: TGTGCCGCGGGGCCAGGAGATAATTCACCCCTCCACTTT.

On this clone: Other DNA sequences of this sample code for an identical CDR3. The chain is built from TRBV5-4 and TRBJ2-5; TRBD2 aligns across 11 bases. The CDR3 sequence is 14 residues long. V shed 5 bases and J 5 bases; nucleotides not matched to a gene: 5. Germline loops: CDR1 SGHNT, CDR2 YYREEE (reference sequence). This CDR3 reads CASSLAGGRETQYF. CDR3 bases: TGTGCCAGCAGTTTAGCGGGGGGGCGGGAGACCCAGTACTTC.

The gene calls are TRBV6-1 and TRBJ2-1, with 7 positions matching TRBD1. This CDR3 is built from 12 residues. Germline lookup yields CDR1 MNHNS and CDR2 SASEGT. V trimming: 3 bases; J trimming: 8 bases; junction bases outside the gene matches: 1. CDR3 DNA: TGTGCCAGCAGTGACAGGGGGTATGAGCAGTTCTTC. Residues: CASSDRGYEQFF.

V gene TRBV4-1 combines with J gene TRBJ2-1; 7 nucleotides align to TRBD1. The CDR3 length is 10 residues. Germline assignment: CDR1 MGHRA and CDR2 YSYEKL. V trimming: 3 bases; J trimming: 16 bases; junction bases outside the gene matches: 3. The CDR3 region has the DNA TGCGCCAGCAGCCAGGGACAGTTTTTCTTC. Amino acids: CASSQGQFFF.

The chain carries TRBV14 and TRBJ1-2; no firm D call. The CDR3 extends over 17 amino acids. Trimming removed 1 base from V and 8 bases from J, with 23 bases in between. Germline V gene sequence: CDR1 SGHDN, CDR2 FVKESK. CDR3 in amino acids: CASSQGGFGKADGGYTF. The CDR3 nucleotides read TGTGCCAGCAGCCAAGGCGGGTTTGGGAAGGCGGACGGCGGCTACACCTTC.

The chain recombines TRBV10-2 with TRBJ1-4, with D unclear. Trimming took 6 bases from V and 7 from J, leaving 12 bases between them. This CDR3 is built from 13 residues. Germline values: CDR1 WSHSY, CDR2 SAAADI. CDR3 bases: TGCGCCAGCAGGATGGACGGGAGTGAAAAACTGTTTTTT. Encoded protein: CASRMDGSEKLFF.

The chain recombines TRBV7-9 with TRBJ1-1, with D unclear. V shed 2 bases and J shed 4 bases, with 8 bases lying between them. CDR1 and CDR2 (germline): SEHNR, FQNEAQ (reference sequence). The CDR3 spans 13 residues. The CDR3 DNA follows: TGTGCCAGCAGCTTAAAGGGAGGCACTGAAGCTTTCTTT. Translating it yields CASSLKGGTEAFF.

V gene TRBV5-4 combines with J gene TRBJ1-2; 9 bases match TRBD1. This CDR3 region has 13 residues. V shed 4 bases, J shed 8 bases, and the junction held 6 bases outside the gene matches. Germline V CDR1 and CDR2: SGHNT, YYREEE (reference sequence). The CDR3 is CASSPRDRVGYTF. CDR3 DNA sequence: TGTGCCAGCAGCCCTCGGGACAGGGTAGGCTACACCTTC.

This chain uses TRBV4-1 with TRBJ2-7; D call uncertain. CDR3 length: 13 residues. Germline V lookup: CDR1 MGHRA, CDR2 YSYEKL. V shed 1 base and J shed 5 bases, with 9 bases lying between them. In DNA, the CDR3 is TGCGCCAGCAGCCAAGCTCCCGGTGACGAGCAGTACTTC. Protein product: CASSQAPGDEQYF.

This clone was seen more than once but under ten times. The chain is built from TRBV4-1 and TRBJ1-2; a weak D match, TRBD1 (5 bases). Trimming removed 1 base at V and 6 bases at J, with 9 bases between. Per germline, CDR1 MGHRA and CDR2 YSYEKL. The CDR3 extends over 13 amino acids. The CDR3 reads CASSQVREDGYTF. CDR3 bases: TGCGCCAGCAGCCAAGTCAGGGAGGATGGCTACACCTTC.

The gene calls are TRBV9 and TRBJ2-1; TRBD2 agrees at 15 bases. This CDR3 has 18 amino acids. Germline V gene data show CDR1 as SGDLS and CDR2 as YYNGEE. V was pared by 0 bases and J by 2 bases, with 3 bases of the junction left unmatched. CDR3 in amino acids: CASSVGTSGGAAYNEQFF. In DNA form, the CDR3 reads TGTGCCAGCAGCGTAGGGACTAGCGGGGGGGCGGCCTACAATGAGCAGTTCTTC.

This clone appeared once. The final CDR3 position lacks the conserved phenylalanine or tryptophan, pointing to a likely read error. The CDR3 spells CASRRTSTGEHTEAFL. In DNA, the CDR3 is TGTGCCAGCAGGAGAACGTCGACAGGGGAACACACTGAAGCTTTCCTT. J is TRBJ1-1 and V is TRBV5-5; 8 bases line up with TRBD1. The CDR3 runs to 16 residues. Trimming removed 5 bases from V and 3 bases from J; junction bases left unmatched: 12. Germline CDR1 is SGHKS and CDR2 is YYEKEE (reference sequence).

This chain joins TRBV19 and TRBJ2-3; 9 nucleotides agree with TRBD2. This CDR3 is 16 amino acids long. V lost 3 bases and J lost 3; bases outside the gene matches: 7. Germline assignment: CDR1 LNHDA and CDR2 SQIVND (reference sequence). The CDR3 is CASSIVAGAVTDTQYF. CDR3 DNA sequence: TGTGCCAGTAGTATCGTAGCGGGGGCTGTTACAGATACGCAGTATTTT. Variable domain in full (rest from reference TRBV19 and TRBJ2-3): DGGITQSPKYLFRKEGQNVTLSCEQNLNHDAMYWYRQDPGQGLRLIYYSQIVNDFQKGDIAEGYSVSREKKESFPLTVTSAQKNPTAFYLCASSIVAGAVTDTQYFGPGTRLTVL.

The V call is TRBV27, the J call TRBJ2-4; D is perhaps TRBD2 (6 bases). Looked up from germline, CDR1 is MNHEY and CDR2 is SMNVEV (reference sequence). This CDR3 contains 16 residues. Deletions cut 3 bases from V and 0 bases from J, with 12 bases between. The DNA of the CDR3 is TGTGCCAGCAGTTTCGCGGGACGGCAAGCCAAAAACATTCAGTACTTC. As protein: CASSFAGRQAKNIQYF.

This clone was counted a single time. The CDR3 is CASSLVAGFGYGYTF. The CDR3 DNA reads as TGTGCCAGCAGCTTAGTAGCAGGGTTTGGCTATGGCTACACCTTC. The chain has TRBV7-2 and TRBJ1-2; D may be TRBD1 (5 bases). Looked up from germline, CDR1 is SGHTA and CDR2 is FQGNSA. The CDR3 is 15 amino acids. Trimming cost V 1 base and J 4 bases, with 13 bases left between them.

A few counts support this clone. This chain links TRBV4-3 with TRBJ2-1; TRBD2 is a possible D gene (5 bases). CDR1 is LGHNA and CDR2 is YSLEER in the germline V gene. The CDR3 runs to 15 residues. Trimming took 0 bases from V and 8 from J, leaving 14 bases between them. The CDR3 region has the DNA TGCGCCAGCAGCCAAGAGGACTTGGGTGTAGATGAGCAGTTCTTC. It yields the protein CASSQEDLGVDEQFF.

This chain connects TRBV4-2 to TRBJ2-1, with D possibly being TRBD2 (5 bases). From germline, CDR1 is LGHNA and CDR2 YNFKEQ. V shed 0 bases and J shed 3 bases, with 21 bases lying between them. The CDR3 runs 19 residues. The chain's CDR3 is CASSQEEDPYGGLYNEQFF. CDR3 coding DNA: TGTGCCAGCAGCCAAGAAGAAGACCCCTATGGAGGACTCTACAATGAGCAGTTCTTC.

This clone has a single count. The chain joins TRBV13 to TRBJ2-3; perhaps TRBD2 as D (6 bases). In germline, CDR1 is PRHDT, CDR2 FYEKMQ (reference sequence). This CDR3 has 19 amino acids. V shed 0 bases and J shed 3 bases, with 22 bases lying between them. The CDR3 DNA sequence: TGTGCCAGCAGCTTAGGTCTAATTTTTGTCCCCGGGGGTACAGATACGCAGTATTTT. Amino acids: CASSLGLIFVPGGTDTQYF.

The chain links TRBV29-1 to TRBJ1-1; TRBD1 aligns across 8 bases. CDR1 SQVTM and CDR2 ANQGSEA come from the germline V gene. With 4 bases clipped from V and 3 bases from J, the junction kept 7 bases outside the gene matches. CDR3 length: 14 amino acids. This CDR3 is CSVARGRRDTEAFF. The CDR3 DNA reads as TGCAGCGTTGCCAGGGGGCGCCGGGACACTGAAGCTTTCTTT.

The V and J genes are TRBV11-2 and TRBJ1-1; possible D gene TRBD1, 5 bases. This CDR3 region has 13 residues. V was pared by 5 bases and J by 3 bases, with 10 bases between. Germline lookup yields CDR1 SGHAT and CDR2 FQNNGV. The CDR3 DNA reads TGTGCCAGCAGCCTAACAGGAGACACTGAAGCTTTCTTT. This encodes CASSLTGDTEAFF.

The chain carries TRBV7-9 and TRBJ1-2; unclear D gene. V was trimmed by 1 base and J by 4 bases, leaving 7 bases between them. CDR1 is SEHNR and CDR2 is FQNEAQ in the germline V gene (reference sequence). CDR3 length: 13 residues. CDR3 loop: CASSLEQLYGYTF. CDR3 DNA sequence: TGTGCCAGCAGCTTAGAACAGCTCTATGGCTACACCTTC.

The chain employs TRBV7-2 and TRBJ2-7; 7 bases line up with TRBD1. Trimming cost V 3 bases and J 0 bases; bases outside gene matches: 2. The CDR3 length is 14 residues. Germline V gene data show CDR1 as SGHTA and CDR2 as FQGNSA. The CDR3 reads CASSLTGSSYEQYF. CDR3 DNA: TGTGCCAGCAGCTTGACAGGGAGCTCCTACGAGCAGTACTTC.

The chain uses TRBV19 and TRBJ1-1, with 8 nucleotides matching TRBD1. The CDR3 is made up of 14 amino acids. After removal of 10 bases from V and 5 bases from J, the junction contained 12 bases not matched to a gene. CDR1 and CDR2 (germline): LNHDA, SQIVND (reference sequence). The DNA of the CDR3 is TGTGCCACCACATTCGACAGGGGTTGGACTGAAGCTTTCTTT. Protein: CATTFDRGWTEAFF.

V gene TRBV4-3 combines with J gene TRBJ1-4; D might be TRBD1 (6 bases). V dropped 4 bases and J dropped 8 bases, with 26 bases sitting between them. Germline CDR1 reads LGHNA; CDR2 reads YSLEER. The CDR3 sequence is 18 residues long. CDR3 amino acids: CASSLHLQRRGYGEKLFF. The CDR3 bases are TGCGCCAGCAGCCTCCATCTCCAGAGAAGGGGGTACGGGGAAAAACTGTTTTTT.

This chain joins TRBV11-2 and TRBJ2-1, with 9 bases that match TRBD1. Germline V gene sequence: CDR1 SGHAT, CDR2 FQNNGV. This CDR3 comprises 16 residues. Losses at the gene ends were 5 bases for V and 1 base for J; bases not matched to a gene: 6. CDR3 nucleotides: TGTGCCAGCAGCCTACAGGGGGCCGGGTCCTACAATGAGCAGTTCTTC. This codes for CASSLQGAGSYNEQFF. The full variable domain, with the rest looked up from reference TRBV11-2 and TRBJ2-1, is EAGVAQSPRYKIIEKRQSVAFWCNPISGHATLYWYQQILGQGPKLLIQFQNNGVVDDSQLPKDRFSAERLKGVDSTLKIQPAKLEDSAVYLCASSLQGAGSYNEQFFGPGTRLTVL.

This chain uses TRBV19 with TRBJ2-1, with D unresolved. CDR3 length: 16 amino acids. Germline V CDR1 and CDR2: LNHDA, SQIVND (reference sequence). The V end lost 6 bases, the J end lost 0 bases, and 15 bases lay between the germline ends. The CDR3, as DNA: TGTGCCAGTAGGTTGTGGGCTGCCAGCTCCTACAATGAGCAGTTCTTC. Amino acids: CASRLWAASSYNEQFF. Full variable domain (outside the CDR3, taken from reference TRBV19 and TRBJ2-1): DGGITQSPKYLFRKEGQNVTLSCEQNLNHDAMYWYRQDPGQGLRLIYYSQIVNDFQKGDIAEGYSVSREKKESFPLTVTSAQKNPTAFYLCASRLWAASSYNEQFFGPGTRLTVL.

The J gene is TRBJ2-7, the V gene TRBV19, with 10 bases aligning to TRBD2. In germline, CDR1 is LNHDA, CDR2 SQIVND (reference sequence). There are 14 residues in the CDR3. V trimming: 5 bases; J trimming: 4 bases; junction bases outside the gene matches: 5. CDR3: CASSLTSGTYEQYF. For the CDR3, the DNA is TGTGCCAGTAGTCTAACTAGCGGGACTTACGAGCAGTACTTC.

This sequence joins TRBV18 and TRBJ2-1; D is unclear. V gave up 6 bases and J gave up 5 bases, with 8 bases separating them. CDR3 length equals 12 residues. CDR1 and CDR2 from the germline V gene are KGHSH and LQKENI. The CDR3, as DNA: TGTGCCAGCTCTCCCCTTAACAATGAGCAGTTCTTC. Residues: CASSPLNNEQFF.